The next 5 T cell receptor beta chains were all read from a single sample in a study of long-term antiretroviral therapy in people with HIV. The authors ran the immunoSEQ assay, v3.0, at survey level. TCRdb keeps only in-frame clones here, not all; method: immunoSEQ multiplex PCR. In the table there are fewer than 40,000 clones, roughly 77% of which are singletons. Source: unsorted PBMCs, taken 1.9 years after starting antiretroviral therapy. Receptors originate from a man younger than 30 with HIV.

This clone was counted between two and nine times. This sample includes further DNA sequences coding for the same CDR3. The V call is TRBV27, the J call TRBJ1-2; D ambiguous. V dropped 3 bases and J dropped 4 bases, with 9 bases sitting between them. The germline gives CDR1 MNHEY, CDR2 SMNVEV (reference sequence). The CDR3 runs to 13 residues. The CDR3 DNA sequence: TGTGCCAGCAGTTTTGGTCCCCGCTATGGCTACACCTTC. It is translated as CASSFGPRYGYTF.

The chain is built from TRBV30 and TRBJ1-2, with a tentative D call TRBD1 (6 bases). Germline assignment: CDR1 GTSNPN and CDR2 SVGIG (reference sequence). The ends were cut back, 4 bases at V and 8 bases at J, with 14 bases in the middle. CDR3 length: 12 amino acids. The CDR3 spells CAWNLPGQGYTF. The CDR3 DNA reads TGTGCCTGGAACCTACCCGGACAGGGCTACACCTTC. Looking up the rest from reference TRBV30 and TRBJ1-2 gives the full variable domain: SQTIHQWPATLVQPVGSPLSLECTVEGTSNPNLYWYRQAAGRGLQLLFYSVGIGQISSEVPQNLSASRPQDRQFILSSKKLLLSDSGFYLCAWNLPGQGYTFGSGTRLTVV.

This chain joins TRBV2 and TRBJ2-5; D is perhaps TRBD1 (7 bases). V was shortened by 7 bases and J by 2 bases, with 14 bases between the two germline ends. The germline CDR1 and CDR2 sequences are SNHLY and FYNNEI. This CDR3 is 14 amino acids long. CDR3 region: CASTQGGSQETQYF. The CDR3 bases are TGTGCCAGCACCCAGGGGGGTAGTCAAGAGACCCAGTACTTC.

The chain is built from TRBV9 and TRBJ2-3, with D perhaps TRBD2 (5 bases). The germline gives CDR1 SGDLS, CDR2 YYNGEE. This CDR3 has 16 amino acids. V lost 0 bases and J 4 bases, leaving 15 bases between the germline ends. This chain's CDR3 is CASSVVREGTADTQYF. The CDR3 nucleotides read TGTGCCAGCAGCGTAGTGAGAGAGGGTACGGCAGATACGCAGTATTTT.

The V call is TRBV5-1, the J call TRBJ2-1; possibly TRBD1 for D (6 bases). There are 16 residues in the CDR3. Germline V gives CDR1 SGHRS, CDR2 YFSETQ. Trimming left V 4 bases short and J 4 bases short, with 18 bases between. The CDR3 here is CASSAGTGPRYNEQFF. CDR3 coding DNA: TGCGCCAGCAGCGCCGGAACAGGGCCTCGGTACAATGAGCAGTTCTTC.